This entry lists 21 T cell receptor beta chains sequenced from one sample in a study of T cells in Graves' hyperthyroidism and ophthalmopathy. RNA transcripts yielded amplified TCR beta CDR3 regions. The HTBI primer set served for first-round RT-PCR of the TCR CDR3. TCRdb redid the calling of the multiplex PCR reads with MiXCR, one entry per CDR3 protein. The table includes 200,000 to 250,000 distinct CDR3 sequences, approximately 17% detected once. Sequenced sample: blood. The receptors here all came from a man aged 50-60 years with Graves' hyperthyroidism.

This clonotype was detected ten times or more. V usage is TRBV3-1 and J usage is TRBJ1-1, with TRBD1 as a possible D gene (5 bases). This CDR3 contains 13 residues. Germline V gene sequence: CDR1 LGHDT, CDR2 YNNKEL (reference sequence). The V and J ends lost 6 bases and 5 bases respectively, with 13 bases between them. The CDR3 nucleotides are TGTGCCAGCAGGGACCTGGACACTACTGAAGCTTTCTTT. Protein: CASRDLDTTEAFF.

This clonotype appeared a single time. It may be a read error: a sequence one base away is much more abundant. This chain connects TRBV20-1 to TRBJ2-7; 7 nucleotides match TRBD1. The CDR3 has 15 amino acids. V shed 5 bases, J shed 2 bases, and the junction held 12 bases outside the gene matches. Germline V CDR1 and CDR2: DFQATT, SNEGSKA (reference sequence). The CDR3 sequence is CSAETQGEYAYEQYF. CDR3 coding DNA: TGCAGTGCTGAGACCCAGGGGGAGTACGCCTACGAGCAGTACTTC.

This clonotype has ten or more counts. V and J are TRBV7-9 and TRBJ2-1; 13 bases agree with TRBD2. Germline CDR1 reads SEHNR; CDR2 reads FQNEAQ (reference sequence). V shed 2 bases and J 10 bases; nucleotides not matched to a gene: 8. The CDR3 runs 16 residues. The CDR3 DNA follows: TGTGCCAGCAGCTTATCAGGGACTAGCGGGATCCGCGAGCAGTTCTTC. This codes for CASSLSGTSGIREQFF.

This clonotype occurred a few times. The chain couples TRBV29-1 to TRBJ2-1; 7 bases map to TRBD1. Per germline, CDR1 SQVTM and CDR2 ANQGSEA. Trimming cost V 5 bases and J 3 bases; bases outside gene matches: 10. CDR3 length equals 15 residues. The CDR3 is CSVNPPGQFYNEQFF. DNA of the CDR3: TGCAGCGTTAACCCCCCGGGACAGTTCTACAATGAGCAGTTCTTC.

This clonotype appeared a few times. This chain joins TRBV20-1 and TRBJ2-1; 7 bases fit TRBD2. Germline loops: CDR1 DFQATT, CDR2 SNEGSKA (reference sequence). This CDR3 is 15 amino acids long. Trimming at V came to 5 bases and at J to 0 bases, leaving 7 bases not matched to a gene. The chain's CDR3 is CSADQRGLSYNEQFF. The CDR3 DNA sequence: TGCAGTGCTGATCAGCGGGGCCTCTCCTACAATGAGCAGTTCTTC.

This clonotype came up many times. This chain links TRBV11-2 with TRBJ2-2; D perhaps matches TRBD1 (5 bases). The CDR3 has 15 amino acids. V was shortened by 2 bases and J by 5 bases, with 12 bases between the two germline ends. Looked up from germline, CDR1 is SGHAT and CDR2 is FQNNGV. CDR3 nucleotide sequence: TGTGCCAGCAGCTTAAGGCGACAGTTTACCGGGGAGCTGTTTTTT. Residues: CASSLRRQFTGELFF.

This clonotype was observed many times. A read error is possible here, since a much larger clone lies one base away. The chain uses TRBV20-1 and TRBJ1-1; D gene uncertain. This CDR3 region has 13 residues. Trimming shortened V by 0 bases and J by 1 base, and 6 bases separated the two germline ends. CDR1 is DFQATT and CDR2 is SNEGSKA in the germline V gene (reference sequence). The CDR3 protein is CSARDRGNTEAFF. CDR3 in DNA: TGCAGTGCTAGAGATAGAGGGAACACTGAAGCTTTCTTT.

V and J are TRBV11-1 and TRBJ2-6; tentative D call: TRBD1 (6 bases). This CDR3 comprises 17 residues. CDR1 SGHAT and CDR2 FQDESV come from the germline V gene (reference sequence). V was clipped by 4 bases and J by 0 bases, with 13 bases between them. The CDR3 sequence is CASSSQQGDSGANVLTF. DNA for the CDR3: TGTGCCAGCAGCTCTCAACAGGGCGACTCTGGGGCCAACGTCCTGACTTTC. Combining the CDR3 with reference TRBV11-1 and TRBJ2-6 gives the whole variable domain EAEVAQSPRYKITEKSQAVAFWCDPISGHATLYWYRQILGQGPELLVQFQDESVVDDSQLPKDRFSAERLKGVDSTLKIQPAELGDSAMYLCASSSQQGDSGANVLTFGAGSRLTVL.

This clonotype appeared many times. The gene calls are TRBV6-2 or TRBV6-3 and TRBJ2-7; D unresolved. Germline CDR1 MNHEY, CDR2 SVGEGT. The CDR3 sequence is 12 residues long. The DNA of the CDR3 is TGTGCGATCCGAGCTGTCAGCTACGAGCAGTACTTC. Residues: CAIRAVSYEQYF.

This CDR3 is CASSPRGAIGAFF. CDR3 DNA: TGTGCCAGCAGCCCCAGAGGCGCCATCGGAGCTTTCTTT. The chain is built from TRBV7-2 and TRBJ1-1, with no clear D. The V gene's germline CDR1 is SGHTA and CDR2 FQGNSA. V shed 5 bases and J shed 10 bases, with 17 bases lying between them. The CDR3 has 13 amino acids.

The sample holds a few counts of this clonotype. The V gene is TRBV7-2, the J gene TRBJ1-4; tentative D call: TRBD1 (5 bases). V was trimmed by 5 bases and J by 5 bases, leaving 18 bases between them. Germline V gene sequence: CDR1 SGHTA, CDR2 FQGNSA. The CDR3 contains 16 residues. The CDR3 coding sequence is TGTGCCAGCAGCCCGGACTTCTCCTGGGGGAATGAAAAACTGTTTTTT. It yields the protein CASSPDFSWGNEKLFF.

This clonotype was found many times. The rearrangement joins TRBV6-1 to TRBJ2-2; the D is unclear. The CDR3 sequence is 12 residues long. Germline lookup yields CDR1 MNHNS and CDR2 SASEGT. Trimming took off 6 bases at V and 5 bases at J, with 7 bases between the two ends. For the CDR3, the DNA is TGTGCCAGCAGGGGTTCGACCGGGGAGCTGTTTTTT. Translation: CASRGSTGELFF.

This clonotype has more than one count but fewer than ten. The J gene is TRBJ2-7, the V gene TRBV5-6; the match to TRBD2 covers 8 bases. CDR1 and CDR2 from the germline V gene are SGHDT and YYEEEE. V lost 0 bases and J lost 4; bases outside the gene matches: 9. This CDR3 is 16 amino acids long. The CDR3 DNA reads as TGTGCCAGCAGCTTGGGGGCCAGCGGGAGCCGATACGAGCAGTACTTC. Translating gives CASSLGASGSRYEQYF.

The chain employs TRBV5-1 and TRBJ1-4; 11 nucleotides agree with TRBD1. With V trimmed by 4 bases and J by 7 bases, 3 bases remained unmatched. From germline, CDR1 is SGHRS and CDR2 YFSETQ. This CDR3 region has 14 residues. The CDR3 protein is CASSPGTGGEKLFF. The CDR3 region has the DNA TGCGCCAGCAGCCCTGGGACAGGGGGTGAAAAACTGTTTTTT.

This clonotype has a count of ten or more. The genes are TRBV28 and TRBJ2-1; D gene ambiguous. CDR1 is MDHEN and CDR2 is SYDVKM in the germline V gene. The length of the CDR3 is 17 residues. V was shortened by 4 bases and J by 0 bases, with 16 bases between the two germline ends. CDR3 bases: TGTGCCAGCAGTTCGAGGCCCGGACGCCTCTCCTACAATGAGCAGTTCTTC. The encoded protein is CASSSRPGRLSYNEQFF. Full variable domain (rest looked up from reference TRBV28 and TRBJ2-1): DVKVTQSSRYLVKRTGEKVFLECVQDMDHENMFWYRQDPGLGLRLIYFSYDVKMKEKGDIPEGYSVSREKKERFSLILESASTNQTSMYLCASSSRPGRLSYNEQFFGPGTRLTVL.

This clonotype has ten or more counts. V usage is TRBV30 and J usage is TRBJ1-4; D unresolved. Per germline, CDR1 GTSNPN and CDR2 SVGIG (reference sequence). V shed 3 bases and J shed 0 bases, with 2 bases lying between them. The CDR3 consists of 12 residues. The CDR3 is CAWSATNEKLFF. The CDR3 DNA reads TGTGCCTGGAGCGCAACTAATGAAAAACTGTTTTTT.

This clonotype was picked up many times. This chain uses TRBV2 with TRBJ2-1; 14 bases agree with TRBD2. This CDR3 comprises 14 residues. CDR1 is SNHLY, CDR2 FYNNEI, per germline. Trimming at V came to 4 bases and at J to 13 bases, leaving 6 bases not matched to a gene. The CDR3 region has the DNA TGTGCCAGCAGTGGGGGACTAGCGGGAGCGGCACAGTTCTTC. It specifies CASSGGLAGAAQFF.

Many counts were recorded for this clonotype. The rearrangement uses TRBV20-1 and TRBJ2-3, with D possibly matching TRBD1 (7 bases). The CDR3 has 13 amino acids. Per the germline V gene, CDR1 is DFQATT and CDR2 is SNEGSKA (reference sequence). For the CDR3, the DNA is TGCGGAGGGGGCGGTTCTAGCACAGATACGCAGTATTTT. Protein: CGGGGSSTDTQYF.

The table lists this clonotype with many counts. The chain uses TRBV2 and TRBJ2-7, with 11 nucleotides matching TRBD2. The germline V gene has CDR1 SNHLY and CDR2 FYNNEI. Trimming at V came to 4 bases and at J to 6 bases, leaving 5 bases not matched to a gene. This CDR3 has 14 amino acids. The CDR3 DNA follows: TGTGCCAGCAGTGGAACTAGCGGGAGACTCGAGCAGTACTTC. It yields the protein CASSGTSGRLEQYF.

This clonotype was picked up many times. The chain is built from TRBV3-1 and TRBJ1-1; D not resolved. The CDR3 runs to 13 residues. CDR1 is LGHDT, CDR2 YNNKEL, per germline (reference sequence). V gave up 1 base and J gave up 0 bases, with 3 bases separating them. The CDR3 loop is CASSQGLNTEAFF. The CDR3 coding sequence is TGTGCCAGCAGCCAAGGGCTGAACACTGAAGCTTTCTTT. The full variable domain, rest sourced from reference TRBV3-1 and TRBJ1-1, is DTAVSQTPKYLVTQMGNDKSIKCEQNLGHDTMYWYKQDSKKFLKIMFSYNNKELIINETVPNRFSPKSPDKAHLNLHINSLELGDSAVYFCASSQGLNTEAFFGQGTRLTVV.

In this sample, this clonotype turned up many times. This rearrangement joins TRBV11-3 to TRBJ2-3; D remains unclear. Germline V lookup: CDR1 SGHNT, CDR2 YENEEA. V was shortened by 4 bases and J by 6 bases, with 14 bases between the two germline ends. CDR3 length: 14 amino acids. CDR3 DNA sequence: TGTGCCAGCAGCTCTACGGGCCGTCCGGATACGCAGTATTTT. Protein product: CASSSTGRPDTQYF.